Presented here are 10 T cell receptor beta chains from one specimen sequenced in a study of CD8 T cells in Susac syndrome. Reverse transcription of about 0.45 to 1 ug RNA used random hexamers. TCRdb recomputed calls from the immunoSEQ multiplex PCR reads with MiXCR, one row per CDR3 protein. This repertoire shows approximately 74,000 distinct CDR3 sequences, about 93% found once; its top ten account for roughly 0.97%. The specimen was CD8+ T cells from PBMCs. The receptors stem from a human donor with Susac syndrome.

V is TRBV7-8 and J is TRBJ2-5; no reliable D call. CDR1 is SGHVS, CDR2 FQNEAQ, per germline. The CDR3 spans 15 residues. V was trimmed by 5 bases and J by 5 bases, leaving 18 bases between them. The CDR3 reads CASSPLIGDGETQYF. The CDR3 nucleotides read TGTGCCAGCAGCCCGTTGATCGGCGATGGGGAGACCCAGTACTTC.

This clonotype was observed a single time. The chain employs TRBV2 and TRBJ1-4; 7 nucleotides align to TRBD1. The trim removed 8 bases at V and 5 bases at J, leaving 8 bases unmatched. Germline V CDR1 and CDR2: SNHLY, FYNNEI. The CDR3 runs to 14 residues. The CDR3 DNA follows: TGTGCCAGCCGATATGTGGGACAGAATGAAAAACTGTTTTTT. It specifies CASRYVGQNEKLFF.

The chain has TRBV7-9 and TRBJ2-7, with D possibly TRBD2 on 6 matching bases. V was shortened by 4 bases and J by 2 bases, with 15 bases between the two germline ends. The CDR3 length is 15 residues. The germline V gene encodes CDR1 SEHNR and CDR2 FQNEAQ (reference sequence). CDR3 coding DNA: TGTGCCAGCAGCTCGGGGGTAGCGGATGCCTACGAGCAGTACTTC. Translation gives CASSSGVADAYEQYF. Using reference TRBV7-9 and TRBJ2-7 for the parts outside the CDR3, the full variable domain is DTGVSQNPRHKITKRGQNVTFRCDPISEHNRLYWYRQTLGQGPEFLTYFQNEAQLEKSRLLSDRFSAERPKGSFSTLEIQRTEQGDSAMYLCASSSGVADAYEQYFGPGTRLTVT.

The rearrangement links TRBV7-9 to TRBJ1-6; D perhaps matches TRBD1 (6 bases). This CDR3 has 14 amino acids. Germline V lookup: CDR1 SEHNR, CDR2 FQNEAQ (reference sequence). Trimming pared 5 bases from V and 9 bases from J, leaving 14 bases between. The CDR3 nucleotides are TGTGCCAGCAGCCCACAGGGTCTTGGTTCACCCCTCCACTTT. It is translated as CASSPQGLGSPLHF.

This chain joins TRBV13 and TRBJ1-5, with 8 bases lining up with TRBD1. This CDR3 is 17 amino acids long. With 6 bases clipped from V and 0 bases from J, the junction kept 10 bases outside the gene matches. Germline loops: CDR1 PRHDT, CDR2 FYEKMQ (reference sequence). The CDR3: CASSLDSGQVSNQPQHF. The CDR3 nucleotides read TGTGCCAGCAGTTTGGATTCGGGACAGGTTAGCAATCAGCCCCAGCATTTT.

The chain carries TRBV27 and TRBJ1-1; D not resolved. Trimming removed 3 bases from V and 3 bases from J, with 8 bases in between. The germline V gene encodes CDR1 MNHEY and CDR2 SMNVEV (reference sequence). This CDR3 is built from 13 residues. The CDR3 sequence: CASSLASYTEAFF. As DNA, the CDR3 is TGTGCCAGCAGTTTGGCCAGCTACACTGAAGCTTTCTTT.

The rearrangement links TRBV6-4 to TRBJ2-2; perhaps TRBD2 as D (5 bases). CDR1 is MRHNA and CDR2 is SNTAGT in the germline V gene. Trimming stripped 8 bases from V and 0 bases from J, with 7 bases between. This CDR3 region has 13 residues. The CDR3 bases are TGTGCCAGCTCGGGAACGAACACCGGGGAGCTGTTTTTT. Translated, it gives CASSGTNTGELFF.

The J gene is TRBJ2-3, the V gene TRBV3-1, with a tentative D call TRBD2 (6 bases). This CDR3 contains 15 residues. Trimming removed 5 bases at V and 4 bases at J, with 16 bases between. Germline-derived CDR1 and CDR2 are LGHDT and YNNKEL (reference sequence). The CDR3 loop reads CASSSVTSLADTQYF. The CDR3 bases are TGTGCCAGCAGCTCCGTCACTAGCCTGGCAGATACGCAGTATTTT.

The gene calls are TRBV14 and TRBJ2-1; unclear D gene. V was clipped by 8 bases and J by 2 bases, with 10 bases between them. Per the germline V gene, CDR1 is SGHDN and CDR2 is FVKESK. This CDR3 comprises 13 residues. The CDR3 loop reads CASREDPYNEQFF. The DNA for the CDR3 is TGTGCCAGCCGAGAGGATCCCTACAATGAGCAGTTCTTC.

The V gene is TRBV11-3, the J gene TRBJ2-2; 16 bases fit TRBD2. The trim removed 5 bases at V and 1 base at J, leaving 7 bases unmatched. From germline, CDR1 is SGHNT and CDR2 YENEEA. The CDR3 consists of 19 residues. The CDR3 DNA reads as TGTGCCAGCAGCCGCGGGACTAGCGGGAGGGCCAGGAACACCGGGGAGCTGTTTTTT. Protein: CASSRGTSGRARNTGELFF.